A single sample is the source of the 15 T cell receptor beta chains below, sequenced in a study of shared clonotypes between healthy human individuals. Sequencing used immunoSEQ multiplex PCR; TCRdb keeps in-frame clones, though not all of them. Among around 1.9 million clones, around 93% were seen once, and the ten largest hold over 1.5%. CD8 cells regarded as naive lacked CD45RO, were positively chosen for CCR7, and omitted terminally differentiated effector memory CD45RA+ cells. The specimen was naive CD8+ T cells from PBMCs. These receptors were taken from a man younger than 35 in good health. Some clones in this sample may be carry-over from other donors' samples.

The chain couples TRBV5-1 to TRBJ2-1; tentative D call: TRBD2 (5 bases). With 0 bases removed from V and 6 bases from J, the gap between germline ends came to 7 bases. CDR1 is SGHRS, CDR2 YFSETQ, per germline. The CDR3 is 13 amino acids. The CDR3 bases are TGCGCCAGCAGCTTGGGACTAATCAATGAGCAGTTCTTC. This sequence encodes CASSLGLINEQFF.

The V call is TRBV18, the J call TRBJ2-2; 9 positions match TRBD2. CDR3 size: 16 residues. Germline lookup yields CDR1 KGHSH and CDR2 LQKENI. Unmatched junction bases numbered 11, after V lost 6 bases and J lost 6 bases. The CDR3 protein is CASSPRLADLPGELFF. Written as DNA, the CDR3 is TGTGCCAGCTCTCCCAGACTAGCGGATCTGCCCGGGGAGCTGTTTTTT.

V and J are TRBV7-8 and TRBJ2-1, with D hard to call. The germline gives CDR1 SGHVS, CDR2 FQNEAQ. V was clipped by 2 bases and J by 4 bases, with 3 bases between them. The CDR3 loop spans 12 amino acids. The CDR3 spells CASSLLYNEQFF. Here the CDR3 DNA reads TGTGCCAGCAGCTTACTATACAATGAGCAGTTCTTC.

The genes are TRBV28 and TRBJ2-5; 10 bases agree with TRBD2. The trim removed 6 bases at V and 5 bases at J, leaving 9 bases unmatched. This CDR3 is 15 amino acids long. Germline V lookup: CDR1 MDHEN, CDR2 SYDVKM. The CDR3 DNA reads as TGTGCCAGCAGGCAGCCGGGACTAGCGACGGAGACCCAGTACTTC. As protein: CASRQPGLATETQYF.

This chain joins TRBV28 and TRBJ2-2, with 7 bases lining up with TRBD1. Trimming at V came to 2 bases and at J to 5 bases, leaving 8 bases not matched to a gene. CDR1 and CDR2 (germline): MDHEN, SYDVKM. The length of the CDR3 is 16 residues. CDR3 in DNA: TGTGCCAGCAGTTTAAAGAGACAGGGTATAACCGGGGAGCTGTTTTTT. Translating it yields CASSLKRQGITGELFF.

This chain joins TRBV7-3 and TRBJ2-1; 7 bases fit TRBD2. This CDR3 comprises 19 residues. CDR1 is SGHTA and CDR2 is FQGTGA in the germline V gene. Germline trimming cut 4 bases from V and 3 bases from J; bases unmatched to any gene: 18. The CDR3 coding sequence is TGTGCCAGCAGCTCCCCCCGAGTAGCGGGCCATGTCGTCTACAATGAGCAGTTCTTC. Its protein product is CASSSPRVAGHVVYNEQFF.

V is TRBV6-5 and J is TRBJ1-3; perhaps TRBD1 as D (6 bases). V lost 4 bases and J 4 bases, leaving 14 bases between the germline ends. This CDR3 region has 15 residues. Germline-derived CDR1 and CDR2 are MNHEY and SVGAGI. The CDR3 spells CASSFGLGGGNTIYF. The DNA of the CDR3 is TGTGCCAGCAGTTTCGGCCTGGGGGGCGGAAACACCATATATTTT.

This chain uses TRBV28 with TRBJ2-3; possible D gene TRBD1, 6 bases. The CDR3 length is 14 residues. Germline V gene lookup returns CDR1 MDHEN and CDR2 SYDVKM. The V end lost 5 bases, the J end lost 1 base, and 10 bases lay between the germline ends. The CDR3 is CASSVRGGTDTQYF. In DNA form, the CDR3 reads TGTGCCAGCAGTGTCAGGGGCGGCACAGATACGCAGTATTTT.

The chain links TRBV29-1 to TRBJ2-1; D is undetermined. This CDR3 spans 11 amino acids. The V gene's germline CDR1 is SQVTM and CDR2 ANQGSEA. Trimming pared 6 bases from V and 9 bases from J, leaving 12 bases between. The CDR3 is CSVLEGAEQFF. The CDR3 DNA is TGCAGCGTGCTAGAAGGTGCTGAGCAGTTCTTC.

The rearrangement joins TRBV4-1 to TRBJ2-1; no firm D call. Germline-derived CDR1 and CDR2 are MGHRA and YSYEKL. Deletions cut 1 base from V and 7 bases from J, with 8 bases between. The CDR3 runs 13 residues. The CDR3 loop reads CASSQVLFNEQFF. The CDR3 DNA follows: TGCGCCAGCAGCCAAGTATTATTTAATGAGCAGTTCTTC.

The V and J genes are TRBV9 and TRBJ2-5, with 7 bases identical to TRBD2. The CDR3 is made up of 15 amino acids. Trimming cost V 3 bases and J 4 bases; bases outside gene matches: 9. CDR1 is SGDLS, CDR2 YYNGEE, per germline. CDR3 amino acids: CASSDRAGEGETQYF. CDR3 coding DNA: TGTGCCAGCAGCGACCGGGCGGGAGAAGGAGAGACCCAGTACTTC.

The CDR3 region is CASSLALPGGTGELFF. The CDR3 nucleotides read TGTGCCAGCAGCTTAGCCCTACCAGGGGGGACCGGGGAGCTGTTTTTT. The V and J genes are TRBV13 and TRBJ2-2; maybe TRBD1 (7 bases). The CDR3 is 16 amino acids. Trimming removed 1 base from V and 5 bases from J, with 14 bases in between. Germline values: CDR1 PRHDT, CDR2 FYEKMQ (reference sequence).

The CDR3 protein is CASSVGGQGANQPQHF. DNA for the CDR3: TGTGCCAGCAGCGTAGGGGGACAGGGAGCCAATCAGCCCCAGCATTTT. The V call is TRBV9, the J call TRBJ1-5; TRBD1 matches 9 bases. Looked up from germline, CDR1 is SGDLS and CDR2 is YYNGEE. The CDR3 runs 16 residues. Unmatched junction bases numbered 4, after V lost 0 bases and J lost 3 bases.

There are many counts of this clone. Different DNA sequences within this sample yield the same CDR3. The V and J genes are TRBV4-1 and TRBJ1-1; D uncertain. Per the germline V gene, CDR1 is MGHRA and CDR2 is YSYEKL. V lost 1 base, J lost 1 base, and 4 bases lay in between. This CDR3 is built from 13 residues. The chain's CDR3 is CASSQVGNTEAFF. The CDR3 DNA follows: TGCGCCAGCAGCCAAGTTGGGAACACTGAAGCTTTCTTT.

As concerns this clone: Additional DNA sequences in this sample encode the identical CDR3. The gene calls are TRBV11-2 and TRBJ2-7; the match to TRBD1 covers 7 bases. The CDR3 has 13 residues. Trimming at V came to 4 bases and at J to 0 bases, leaving 0 bases not matched to a gene. In germline, CDR1 is SGHAT, CDR2 FQNNGV. The CDR3 nucleotides read TGTGCCAGCAGCTGGGACAGCTCCTACGAGCAGTACTTC. This translates into CASSWDSSYEQYF.